This TCR beta chain appears in the sequencing data of a study of technical replicates of blood from a handful of donors. Only in-frame clones appear in the TCRdb table, and some are missing; sequencing was by immunoSEQ multiplex PCR. The profile shows more than 65,000 clones, 88% of them singletons. V gave up 4 bases and J gave up 0 bases, with 10 bases separating them. Germline V CDR1 and CDR2: LNHDA, SQIVND (reference sequence). The CDR3 covers 15 residues. The chain joins TRBV19 to TRBJ1-3, with D possibly matching TRBD1 (5 bases). The source is a human donor in good health. Some clones in this sample may be carry-over from other donors' samples. The material sequenced was PBMCs. Here the CDR3 reads CASSKIDSSGNTIYF. The CDR3 nucleotides read TGTGCCAGTAGTAAGATCGACAGCTCTGGAAACACCATATATTTT.